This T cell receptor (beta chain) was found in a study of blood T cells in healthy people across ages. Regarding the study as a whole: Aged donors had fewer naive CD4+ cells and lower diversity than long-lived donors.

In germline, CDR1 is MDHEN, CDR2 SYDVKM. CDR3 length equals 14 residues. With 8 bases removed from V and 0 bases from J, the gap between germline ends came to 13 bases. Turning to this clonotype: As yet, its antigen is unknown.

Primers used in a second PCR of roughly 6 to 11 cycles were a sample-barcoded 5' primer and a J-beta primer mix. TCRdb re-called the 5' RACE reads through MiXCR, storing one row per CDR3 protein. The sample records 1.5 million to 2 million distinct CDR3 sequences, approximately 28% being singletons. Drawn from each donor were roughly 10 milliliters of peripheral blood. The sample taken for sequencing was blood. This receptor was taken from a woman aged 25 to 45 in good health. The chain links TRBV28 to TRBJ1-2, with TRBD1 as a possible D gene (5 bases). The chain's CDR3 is CASARDGPNYGYTF. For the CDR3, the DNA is TGTGCCAGCGCCAGGGACGGCCCTAACTATGGCTACACCTTC.